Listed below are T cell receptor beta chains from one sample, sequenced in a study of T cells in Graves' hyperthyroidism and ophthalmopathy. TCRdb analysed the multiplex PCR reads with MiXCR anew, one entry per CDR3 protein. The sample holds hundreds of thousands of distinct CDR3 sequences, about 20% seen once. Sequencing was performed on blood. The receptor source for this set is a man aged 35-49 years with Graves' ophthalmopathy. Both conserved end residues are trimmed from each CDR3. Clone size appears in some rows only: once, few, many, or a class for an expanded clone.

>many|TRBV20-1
SANEGGPGDTQY
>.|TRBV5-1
ASSLIASSAYNNEQF
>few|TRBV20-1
SATKSITTGEQPQH
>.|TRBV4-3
ASSQVGLAGGPYNEQF
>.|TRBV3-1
ASSPGLGGRQPQH
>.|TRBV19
ASRIPGGGDTQY
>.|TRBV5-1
ASSTDRVETQY
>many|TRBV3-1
ASSLKAPGANVLT
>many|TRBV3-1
ASGTQGGYT
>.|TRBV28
ASSTPGQGDTQY
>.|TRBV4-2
ASSQADSSGGKLF
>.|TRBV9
ASSGGGVGTEAF
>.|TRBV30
AWMKISGRTDTQY
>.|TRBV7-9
ARSEGVNTDTQY
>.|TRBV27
ASSLSSNQPQH
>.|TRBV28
ASSLKLNEQF